These 17 T cell receptor beta chains were all obtained from the same sample, sequenced in a study of T-cell memory formation after mild COVID-19. One entry per CDR3 protein results from TCRdb running MiXCR on the 5' RACE reads. The repertoire holds hundreds of thousands of distinct CDR3 sequences, 20% to 25% seen once, with approximately 8.4% in the top ten. The source material was PBMCs or a T cell subset sorted from them (not recorded which). These receptors all stem from an adult woman who had mild COVID-19 (a few samples of this study predate the infection). Cell type and time point are not known.

This chain joins TRBV6-1 and TRBJ1-1; no definite D call. The CDR3 totals 13 residues. Looked up from germline, CDR1 is MNHNS and CDR2 is SASEGT. V was clipped by 3 bases and J by 4 bases, with 9 bases between them. DNA for the CDR3: TGTGCCAGCAGTGACCAGAGTTTCACTGAAGCTTTCTTT. Its translation: CASSDQSFTEAFF.

This clonotype was recorded a few times. The chain combines TRBV9 with TRBJ2-1; the D gene is possibly TRBD2 (5 bases). V was cut by 4 bases and J by 0 bases, with 14 bases left in between. The CDR3 contains 16 residues. The germline CDR1 and CDR2 sequences are SGDLS and YYNGEE. This CDR3 reads CASSFSDYSSYNEQFF. CDR3 bases: TGTGCCAGCAGCTTTTCCGACTATAGCTCCTACAATGAGCAGTTCTTC.

The chain links TRBV6-5 to TRBJ2-2; D call uncertain. Trimming cost V 2 bases and J 8 bases, with 3 bases left between them. This CDR3 has 11 amino acids. CDR1 is MNHEY and CDR2 is SVGAGI in the germline V gene. This CDR3 is CASSYMGELFF. Here the CDR3 DNA reads TGTGCCAGCAGTTACATGGGGGAGCTGTTTTTT.

The chain uses TRBV6-1 and TRBJ2-1; no definite D call. CDR3 length equals 16 residues. Trimming took 1 base from V and 5 from J, leaving 15 bases between them. CDR1 is MNHNS and CDR2 is SASEGT in the germline V gene. The CDR3 sequence is CASSEEEAIPNNEQFF. The CDR3, as DNA: TGTGCCAGCAGTGAAGAAGAAGCTATACCCAACAATGAGCAGTTCTTC.

This clonotype was observed a few times. The CDR3 region is CATSRDSDSYEQYF. In nucleotides, the CDR3 is TGTGCCACCAGCAGAGACAGCGATAGCTACGAGCAGTACTTC. The chain joins TRBV15 to TRBJ2-7; D not certain. The germline V gene encodes CDR1 LNHNV and CDR2 YYDKDF (reference sequence). The CDR3 length is 14 residues. Deletions cut 0 bases from V and 3 bases from J, with 9 bases between. Supplemented by reference TRBV15 and TRBJ2-7, the full variable domain reads DAMVIQNPRYQVTQFGKPVTLSCSQTLNHNVMYWYQQKSSQAPKLLFHYYDKDFNNEADTPDNFQSRRPNTSFCFLDIRSPGLGDTAMYLCATSRDSDSYEQYFGPGTRLTVT.

The chain combines TRBV18 with TRBJ2-7; no definite D call. V lost 0 bases and J 3 bases, leaving 6 bases between the germline ends. CDR3 length: 13 residues. CDR1 KGHSH and CDR2 LQKENI come from the germline V gene. CDR3 sequence: CASSPPNDYEQYF. The CDR3 bases are TGTGCCAGCTCACCACCGAATGACTACGAGCAGTACTTC.

This clonotype was seen more than once but under ten times. The chain employs TRBV3-1 and TRBJ2-3; D is unclear. Trimming stripped 6 bases from V and 2 bases from J, with 6 bases between. This CDR3 contains 12 residues. CDR1 is LGHDT, CDR2 YNNKEL, per germline (reference sequence). CDR3 in DNA: TGTGCCAGCAGAGACTCCACAGATACGCAGTATTTT. This encodes CASRDSTDTQYF.

The V and J genes are TRBV20-1 and TRBJ2-3; TRBD2 aligns across 9 bases. The CDR3 runs 15 residues. V was pared by 5 bases and J by 4 bases, with 10 bases of the junction left unmatched. The V gene's germline CDR1 is DFQATT and CDR2 SNEGSKA (reference sequence). DNA of the CDR3: TGCAGTGCTCGGAATCCGGGACTAGCTTCAGATACGCAGTATTTT. It encodes CSARNPGLASDTQYF.

This clonotype was seen a handful of times. The J gene is TRBJ1-2, the V gene TRBV24-1; 7 bases agree with TRBD1. The germline V gene encodes CDR1 KGHDR and CDR2 SFDVKD. The CDR3 consists of 15 residues. With 3 bases clipped from V and 2 bases from J, the junction kept 5 bases outside the gene matches. CDR3 amino acids: CATSDRTGRNYGYTF. The CDR3 DNA is TGTGCCACCAGTGATCGGACAGGAAGAAACTATGGCTACACCTTC.

This clonotype was seen a few times. The V and J genes are TRBV12-3 or TRBV12-4 and TRBJ1-4; D not certain. The CDR3 runs 13 residues. The V end was cut by 7 bases, the J end by 7 bases, with 13 bases between. For the CDR3, the DNA is TGTGCCAGCACACGGGCGGGTAGTGAAAAACTGTTTTTT. It encodes CASTRAGSEKLFF.

The table lists this clonotype with a few counts. The J gene is TRBJ2-3, the V gene TRBV15, with D possibly matching TRBD1 (6 bases). This CDR3 is built from 13 residues. CDR1 and CDR2 from the germline V gene are LNHNV and YYDKDF (reference sequence). With 10 bases removed from V and 0 bases from J, the gap between germline ends came to 11 bases. In DNA form, the CDR3 reads TGTGCCATCGGCAGGGGAAGCACAGATACGCAGTATTTT. This gives the protein CAIGRGSTDTQYF. Looking up the rest from reference TRBV15 and TRBJ2-3 gives the full variable domain: DAMVIQNPRYQVTQFGKPVTLSCSQTLNHNVMYWYQQKSSQAPKLLFHYYDKDFNNEADTPDNFQSRRPNTSFCFLDIRSPGLGDTAMYLCAIGRGSTDTQYFGPGTRLTVL.

Only a few counts were recorded for this clonotype. The CDR3: CASSYSSGTSGSYEQYF. The CDR3 DNA reads as TGTGCCAGCAGTTACTCCTCCGGGACTAGCGGGAGTTACGAGCAGTACTTC. The chain employs TRBV6-5 and TRBJ2-7; 14 bases match TRBD2. J gave up 4 bases and V 0 bases, and 5 bases lay outside the gene matches. This CDR3 has 17 amino acids. CDR1 and CDR2 (germline): MNHEY, SVGAGI.

This clonotype came up a few times. Written as DNA, the CDR3 is TGCAGTGCTAGAGACATTAGGACAGGGCGTTACGAGCAGTACTTC. It yields the protein CSARDIRTGRYEQYF. The rearrangement joins TRBV20-1 to TRBJ2-7; 8 bases map to TRBD1. The CDR3 runs to 15 residues. The junction had 8 bases not matched to a gene; V was cut back by 0 bases and J by 4 bases. Germline values: CDR1 DFQATT, CDR2 SNEGSKA (reference sequence).

This clonotype has a handful of counts. The chain couples TRBV12-3 or TRBV12-4 to TRBJ1-1; D is uncertain. Between the trimmed V and J ends, which lost 6 bases and 3 bases, there was a span of 14 bases. This CDR3 has 14 residues. CDR3 in DNA: TGTGCCAGCAGGACATCCTGGAGGGACACTGAAGCTTTCTTT. Its protein product is CASRTSWRDTEAFF.

This clonotype was seen more than once but under ten times. The chain joins TRBV24-1 to TRBJ2-1; no clear D. The CDR3 consists of 15 residues. Germline V gives CDR1 KGHDR, CDR2 SFDVKD. V was shortened by 4 bases and J by 0 bases, with 9 bases between the two germline ends. The CDR3 coding sequence is TGTGCCACCAGTGACACCTTGTACTCCTACAATGAGCAGTTCTTC. It translates to CATSDTLYSYNEQFF.

The rearrangement uses TRBV24-1 and TRBJ2-3, with TRBD1 matching 10 bases. Germline values: CDR1 KGHDR, CDR2 SFDVKD. CDR3 length equals 15 residues. V lost 6 bases and J lost 5; bases outside the gene matches: 7. In DNA form, the CDR3 reads TGTGCCACCAGTAACCCCGGACAGGGGGGAGATACGCAGTATTTT. Translated: CATSNPGQGGDTQYF.

This clonotype was counted at least ten times. The chain uses TRBV4-2 and TRBJ2-6, with 8 bases that match TRBD2. Trimming took 0 bases from V and 2 from J; bases not matched to a gene: 6. This CDR3 comprises 18 residues. CDR1 LGHNA and CDR2 YNFKEQ come from the germline V gene. The DNA for the CDR3 is TGTGCCAGCAGCCAAGATCCGCGGGGGGCTGCTGGGGCCAACGTCCTGACTTTC. It translates to CASSQDPRGAAGANVLTF.